The 21 T cell receptor beta chains in this list originate from one sample, sequenced in a study of cytomegalovirus exposure and HLA in healthy donors. PCR involved 60 Vbeta and 13 Jbeta primers. The data were produced by immunoSEQ multiplex PCR, yet TCRdb's version contains in-frame clones alone and is incomplete. The sample records roughly 100,000 clones, about 81% being singletons. The source material was PBMCs. The origin of the receptors is a man in his forties or fifties in good health and CMV-seronegative.

The V call is TRBV6-1, the J call TRBJ2-6; tentatively, D is TRBD2 (5 bases). Germline CDR1 MNHNS, CDR2 SASEGT. The CDR3 contains 12 residues. V dropped 8 bases and J dropped 4 bases, with 6 bases sitting between them. CDR3: CASEGGANVLTF. CDR3 sequence (DNA): TGTGCCAGCGAGGGCGGGGCCAACGTCCTGACTTTC.

The chain carries TRBV28 and TRBJ2-7; D perhaps matches TRBD2 (6 bases). Per the germline V gene, CDR1 is MDHEN and CDR2 is SYDVKM. The CDR3 sequence is 14 residues long. V was clipped by 2 bases and J by 2 bases, with 10 bases between them. CDR3 sequence: CASSLGGGTYEQYF. The CDR3 region has the DNA TGTGCCAGCAGTTTAGGGGGAGGAACCTACGAGCAGTACTTC.

The rearrangement uses TRBV30 and TRBJ1-6; weak D call: TRBD1 (6 bases). V lost 4 bases and J lost 6, with 13 bases in between. Germline lookup yields CDR1 GTSNPN and CDR2 SVGIG (reference sequence). The CDR3 has 14 amino acids. CDR3 in DNA: TGTGCCTGGATGGTGACAGGCCCTAATTCACCCCTCCACTTT. This encodes CAWMVTGPNSPLHF.

This rearrangement joins TRBV30 to TRBJ1-1; D uncertain. The germline CDR1 and CDR2 sequences are GTSNPN and SVGIG (reference sequence). This CDR3 spans 10 amino acids. The CDR3 DNA sequence: TGTGCTTCATCCGTCGCGGAGGCTTTCTTT. Translated, it gives CASSVAEAFF.

V gene TRBV27 combines with J gene TRBJ1-4; TRBD1 matches 8 bases. CDR1 is MNHEY, CDR2 SMNVEV, per germline (reference sequence). This CDR3 spans 14 amino acids. The J segment lost 7 bases and the V segment lost 5 bases, leaving 6 bases of the junction unmatched. CDR3 bases: TGTGCCAGCAGTCGGACAGGGCTCAGTGAAAAACTGTTTTTT. Translated, it gives CASSRTGLSEKLFF.

This chain joins TRBV11-2 and TRBJ2-1; TRBD2 is a possible D gene (6 bases). Trimming took 3 bases from V and 9 from J, leaving 21 bases between them. CDR3 length: 16 residues. Per the germline V gene, CDR1 is SGHAT and CDR2 is FQNNGV. The CDR3 region has the DNA TGTGCCAGCAGCTTTAGCGGAAGGCAGAAGAAAGGTGAGCAGTTCTTC. Its translation is CASSFSGRQKKGEQFF.

The chain is built from TRBV30 and TRBJ2-3; no clear D. V lost 2 bases and J 3 bases, leaving 3 bases between the germline ends. CDR1 GTSNPN and CDR2 SVGIG come from the germline V gene (reference sequence). There are 11 residues in the CDR3. The CDR3 is CAWSSTDTQYF. The CDR3 DNA sequence: TGTGCCTGGAGTTCGACAGATACGCAGTATTTT. The variable domain in full, completed from reference TRBV30 and TRBJ2-3, reads SQTIHQWPATLVQPVGSPLSLECTVEGTSNPNLYWYRQAAGRGLQLLFYSVGIGQISSEVPQNLSASRPQDRQFILSSKKLLLSDSGFYLCAWSSTDTQYFGPGTRLTVL.

This sequence joins TRBV7-8 and TRBJ1-1; the match to TRBD1 covers 10 bases. The junction had 4 bases not matched to a gene; V was cut back by 0 bases and J by 6 bases. Germline V lookup: CDR1 SGHVS, CDR2 FQNEAQ. The CDR3 is 15 residues long. The CDR3 spells CASSLATGGSAEAFF. For the CDR3, the DNA is TGTGCCAGCAGCTTAGCGACAGGGGGCTCCGCTGAAGCTTTCTTT.

The genes are TRBV28 and TRBJ1-3; possibly TRBD1 for D (5 bases). The ends were cut back, 4 bases at V and 5 bases at J, with 18 bases in the middle. This CDR3 region has 16 residues. CDR1 and CDR2 from the germline V gene are MDHEN and SYDVKM. The chain's CDR3 is CASSSQGQGNRNTIYF. CDR3 nucleotides: TGTGCCAGCAGTTCCCAGGGCCAGGGTAACCGAAACACCATATATTTT.

Notes on this clone: Mismatch with germline at one junction end may stem from a read error. V gene TRBV6-1 combines with J gene TRBJ2-5; 8 nucleotides line up with TRBD2. Germline-derived CDR1 and CDR2 are MNHNS and SASEGT. The CDR3 consists of 15 residues. The chain's CDR3 is CASSEAGVRSGTQYF. The CDR3 region has the DNA TGTGCCAGCAGCGAAGCGGGAGTCCGGTCGGGGACCCAGTACTTC.

V and J are TRBV5-4 and TRBJ1-3; tentative D call: TRBD1 (6 bases). The CDR3 covers 14 residues. V was pared by 4 bases and J by 1 base, with 9 bases between. Germline CDR1 reads SGHNT; CDR2 reads YYREEE (reference sequence). CDR3 coding DNA: TGTGCCAGCAGCAGCACAGGGTCTGGAAACACCATATATTTT. Translated: CASSSTGSGNTIYF.

V gene TRBV6-5 combines with J gene TRBJ2-7; a weak D match, TRBD1 (5 bases). V was trimmed by 6 bases and J by 6 bases, leaving 18 bases between them. This CDR3 has 14 amino acids. Germline CDR1 is MNHEY and CDR2 is SVGAGI. The CDR3 coding sequence is TGTGCCAGCAGCGTCATTTCTAGGGGCGGCGAGCAGTACTTC. Its translation is CASSVISRGGEQYF.

This clone was observed a handful of times. V usage is TRBV4-1 and J usage is TRBJ1-1, with no clear D. The germline V gene has CDR1 MGHRA and CDR2 YSYEKL. CDR3 length: 13 residues. With 7 bases removed from V and 3 bases from J, the gap between germline ends came to 12 bases. CDR3 region: CASNSEGYTEAFF. CDR3 nucleotides: TGCGCCAGCAATTCGGAGGGTTACACTGAAGCTTTCTTT.

The chain combines TRBV6-5 with TRBJ2-5; D unclear. This CDR3 contains 14 residues. Between the trimmed V and J ends, which lost 8 bases and 0 bases, there was a span of 13 bases. Looked up from germline, CDR1 is MNHEY and CDR2 is SVGAGI. CDR3 nucleotide sequence: TGTGCCAGCGCAGGATGGCGTGACCAAGAGACCCAGTACTTC. This encodes CASAGWRDQETQYF.

This chain links TRBV7-9 with TRBJ1-1; D is ambiguous. Trimming left V 1 base short and J 4 bases short, with 10 bases between. This CDR3 is built from 14 residues. CDR1 and CDR2 (germline): SEHNR, FQNEAQ (reference sequence). CDR3 nucleotides: TGTGCCAGCAGCTTAGACCCAGCGGGCACTGAAGCTTTCTTT. Encoded protein: CASSLDPAGTEAFF. Filled out from reference TRBV7-9 and TRBJ1-1, the complete variable domain reads DTGVSQNPRHKITKRGQNVTFRCDPISEHNRLYWYRQTLGQGPEFLTYFQNEAQLEKSRLLSDRFSAERPKGSFSTLEIQRTEQGDSAMYLCASSLDPAGTEAFFGQGTRLTVV.

This clone was detected once. The genes are TRBV5-4 and TRBJ1-2; 7 bases match TRBD1. The CDR3 has 14 residues. V lost 2 bases, J lost 0 bases, and 1 base stayed unmatched. Germline lookup yields CDR1 SGHNT and CDR2 YYREEE (reference sequence). The CDR3 DNA reads TGTGCCAGCAGCTTCCAGGGGGCTAACTATGGCTACACCTTC. This encodes CASSFQGANYGYTF.

The CDR3 DNA is TGTGCCAGCAGCCGTTCAGGGCAGGGGGCCAATGAGCAGTTCTTC. Its protein is CASSRSGQGANEQFF. The genes are TRBV5-4 and TRBJ2-1; TRBD1 matches 8 bases. From germline, CDR1 is SGHNT and CDR2 YYREEE (reference sequence). The V and J ends lost 4 bases and 6 bases, in that order; junction bases with no gene match: 9. CDR3 length: 15 residues.

The chain carries TRBV7-2 and TRBJ1-3; D gene ambiguous. CDR1 is SGHTA and CDR2 is FQGNSA in the germline V gene. CDR3 size: 14 residues. The V and J ends lost 0 bases and 4 bases respectively, with 7 bases between them. CDR3 coding DNA: TGTGCCAGCAGCTTAGCGCTGGAGGGAAACACCATATATTTT. This gives the protein CASSLALEGNTIYF.

The rearrangement links TRBV4-2 to TRBJ1-6, with 7 bases matching TRBD1. Germline V gene lookup returns CDR1 LGHNA and CDR2 YNFKEQ. The CDR3 has 14 residues. Unmatched junction bases numbered 9, after V lost 4 bases and J lost 12 bases. The CDR3 DNA is TGTGCCAGCAGCCTAGAGACAGGGTCAGGACCCCTCCACTTT. It codes for CASSLETGSGPLHF.

The rearrangement uses TRBV28 and TRBJ2-7; TRBD2 might be the D (6 bases). This CDR3 comprises 15 residues. Germline V gene data show CDR1 as MDHEN and CDR2 as SYDVKM. V lost 4 bases, J lost 0 bases, and 13 bases lay in between. This CDR3 is CASSSRASASYEQYF. CDR3 DNA sequence: TGTGCCAGCAGTTCGCGGGCTAGCGCCTCCTACGAGCAGTACTTC.

The V call is TRBV6-1, the J call TRBJ2-1; TRBD1 might be the D (6 bases). V gave up 4 bases and J gave up 3 bases, with 10 bases separating them. There are 14 residues in the CDR3. The germline gives CDR1 MNHNS, CDR2 SASEGT. CDR3 nucleotide sequence: TGTGCCAGCAGTGTCAGGGACATCTACAATGAGCAGTTCTTC. Translation gives CASSVRDIYNEQFF.